This T cell receptor (beta chain) originates from a study of T cell responses to AZD1222 COVID-19 vaccine. Germline V lookup: CDR1 MNHEY, CDR2 SMNVEV (reference sequence). V was trimmed by 6 bases and J by 1 base, leaving 10 bases between them. The CDR3 totals 13 residues. Here immunoSEQ multiplex PCR was the method, and the copy in TCRdb shows in-frame clones only, minus some. The sample has approximately 150,000 clones; approximately 90% are singletons. Samples with a second dose at about 4 or about 12 weeks were pooled together. Turning to this clone: Its antigen is not known. Different DNA sequences within this sample yield the same CDR3.

Findings of the study overall: Females made up more of the donors, who were largely white British, and clonal diversity may have come out too low. Vaccine-associated CD4 TCRs spanned spike, dominant at 160-218 and 743-854. There were repertoire samples only from the period after the peak T cell response.

The sequence came from an adult who received the AZD1222 COVID-19 vaccine. This sample comprised peripheral blood, obtained 28 days after the second AZD1222 dose. The V call is TRBV27, the J call TRBJ2-7; TRBD1 is a possible D gene (6 bases). This CDR3 is CASSPGTSYEQYF. The CDR3 DNA reads TGTGCCAGCAGCCCCGGGACATCCTACGAGCAGTACTTC.